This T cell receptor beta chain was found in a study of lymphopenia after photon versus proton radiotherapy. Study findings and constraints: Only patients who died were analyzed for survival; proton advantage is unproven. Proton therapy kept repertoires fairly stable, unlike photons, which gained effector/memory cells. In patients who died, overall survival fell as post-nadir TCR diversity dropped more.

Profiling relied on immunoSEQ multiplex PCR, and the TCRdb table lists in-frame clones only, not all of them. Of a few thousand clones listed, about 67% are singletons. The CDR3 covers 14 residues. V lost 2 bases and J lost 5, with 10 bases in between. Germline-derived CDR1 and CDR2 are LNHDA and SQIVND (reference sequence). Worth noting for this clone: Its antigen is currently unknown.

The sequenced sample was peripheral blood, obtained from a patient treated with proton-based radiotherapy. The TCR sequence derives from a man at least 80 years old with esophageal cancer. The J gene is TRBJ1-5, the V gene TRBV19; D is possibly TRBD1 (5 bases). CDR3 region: CASSIHDRHQPQHF. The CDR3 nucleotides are TGTGCCAGTAGTATACACGACAGACATCAGCCCCAGCATTTT.